The 24 T cell receptor beta chains below were found in one sample sequenced in a study of T cell responses to AZD1222 COVID-19 vaccine (dated by TCRdb to the early 2020s). In the paper's terms, the time point label means: baseline before first vaccination. Library method: the immunoSEQ multiplex PCR assay. TCRdb mirrors the immuneACCESS table, restricted to in-frame sequences. Some clones are absent from its copies; in checked studies, under half trace to an unresolved V gene, and the reason for the others is unknown. The sample includes about 170,000 clones, with more than 90% observed a single time. Over 1.5% of the sample is held by the ten biggest clonotypes. Material: peripheral blood, obtained on day 0 of AZD1222 vaccination. These receptors were obtained from an adult in good health.

The chain couples TRBV10-1 to TRBJ1-4; TRBD1 is a possible D gene (5 bases). Germline CDR1 is WNHNN and CDR2 is SYGVQD (reference sequence). CDR3 length: 17 residues. Trimming left V 7 bases short and J 6 bases short, with 24 bases between. The CDR3 nucleotides read TGCGCCAGCACCGAACCATCGAGGGCCAGGGAGTATGAAAAACTGTTTTTT. Its translation is CASTEPSRAREYEKLFF.

A single count supports this clone. The CDR3 protein is CASSTRTVGYTF. The CDR3 nucleotides are TGTGCCAGCAGTACCCGGACAGTTGGATACACCTTC. This chain uses TRBV6-5 with TRBJ1-2; maybe TRBD1 (6 bases). The CDR3 is made up of 12 amino acids. Germline CDR1 MNHEY, CDR2 SVGAGI. Trimming stripped 5 bases from V and 11 bases from J, with 15 bases between.

The chain joins TRBV4-2 to TRBJ2-7; 11 bases are shared with TRBD2. The CDR3 has 16 amino acids. From germline, CDR1 is LGHNA and CDR2 YNFKEQ. After removal of 1 base from V and 7 bases from J, the junction contained 9 bases not matched to a gene. CDR3 coding DNA: TGTGCCAGCAGCCAAGTATCTAGCGGGGGGCTTAGGGAGCAGTACTTC. Protein sequence: CASSQVSSGGLREQYF.

The gene calls are TRBV5-1 and TRBJ1-1, with a possible D match to TRBD1 (5 bases). From germline, CDR1 is SGHRS and CDR2 YFSETQ. The CDR3 runs 14 residues. V was shortened by 4 bases and J by 1 base, with 11 bases between the two germline ends. As DNA, the CDR3 is TGCGCCAGCAGCCACCGGCAGGGGAACACTGAAGCTTTCTTT. The encoded protein is CASSHRQGNTEAFF.

The genes are TRBV7-9 and TRBJ2-3; D is perhaps TRBD1 (6 bases). V lost 5 bases, J lost 1 base, and 13 bases lay in between. This CDR3 region has 15 residues. Germline assignment: CDR1 SEHNR and CDR2 FQNEAQ (reference sequence). The chain's CDR3 is CASSLRGSGTDTQYF. The CDR3, as DNA: TGTGCCAGCAGCCTAAGGGGGTCCGGCACAGATACGCAGTATTTT.

The rearrangement joins TRBV2 to TRBJ1-1, with a tentative D call TRBD1 (5 bases). The CDR3 is made up of 13 amino acids. Germline V CDR1 and CDR2: SNHLY, FYNNEI. Trimming pared 7 bases from V and 1 base from J, leaving 10 bases between. The CDR3 here is CASKQEGNTEAFF. The DNA of the CDR3 is TGTGCCAGCAAACAGGAGGGGAACACTGAAGCTTTCTTT.

This rearrangement joins TRBV7-2 to TRBJ1-2, with TRBD1 matching 7 bases. The length of the CDR3 is 14 residues. With V trimmed by 4 bases and J by 5 bases, 7 bases remained unmatched. Germline CDR1 reads SGHTA; CDR2 reads FQGNSA. The CDR3 protein is CASSSNRGKYGYTF. CDR3 sequence (DNA): TGTGCCAGCAGCTCGAACAGGGGAAAGTATGGCTACACCTTC.

The chain has TRBV5-6 and TRBJ1-1; 8 bases fit TRBD1. The V gene end was trimmed by 5 bases and the J gene end by 2 bases; junction bases not matched to a gene: 8. The CDR3 loop spans 15 amino acids. From germline, CDR1 is SGHDT and CDR2 YYEEEE. The CDR3 nucleotides are TGTGCCAGCAGGCGTTGGACAGGGATAAACACTGAAGCTTTCTTT. Its protein product is CASRRWTGINTEAFF.

The chain combines TRBV29-1 with TRBJ2-7, with a weak D call TRBD1 (5 bases). Between the trimmed V and J ends, which lost 0 bases and 1 base, there was a span of 10 bases. The germline gives CDR1 SQVTM, CDR2 ANQGSEA. The CDR3 covers 14 residues. DNA for the CDR3: TGCAGCGTTGAAGACAGGGTAGGTTCCTACGAGCAGTACTTC. This sequence encodes CSVEDRVGSYEQYF.

The J gene is TRBJ2-4, the V gene TRBV30; tentative D call: TRBD1 (6 bases). The CDR3 is 15 amino acids. CDR1 is GTSNPN and CDR2 is SVGIG in the germline V gene (reference sequence). Trimming left V 4 bases short and J 0 bases short, with 13 bases between. Here the CDR3 reads CAWTTGTGAKNIQYF. In DNA form, the CDR3 reads TGTGCCTGGACAACAGGGACGGGAGCCAAAAACATTCAGTACTTC.

The rearrangement links TRBV4-3 to TRBJ2-7; D is possibly TRBD2 (6 bases). The CDR3 sequence is 13 residues long. CDR1 and CDR2 (germline): LGHNA, YSLEER. V lost 2 bases and J 3 bases, leaving 8 bases between the germline ends. The CDR3, as DNA: TGCGCCAGCAGCCAATATAGCGGCTACGAGCAGTACTTC. Protein product: CASSQYSGYEQYF.

J is TRBJ2-7 and V is TRBV10-1, with 9 bases that match TRBD2. From germline, CDR1 is WNHNN and CDR2 SYGVQD (reference sequence). V shed 5 bases and J 4 bases; nucleotides not matched to a gene: 6. The CDR3 consists of 14 residues. CDR3 loop: CASSQSGLAYEQYF. CDR3 coding DNA: TGCGCCAGCAGTCAATCCGGACTAGCGTACGAGCAGTACTTC.

J is TRBJ1-4 and V is TRBV7-8, with unresolved D. CDR1 SGHVS and CDR2 FQNEAQ come from the germline V gene. The length of the CDR3 is 17 residues. V was pared by 5 bases and J by 0 bases, with 16 bases between. The CDR3, as DNA: TGTGCCAGCAGCGCCCTTTGGACGGCGGCAACTAATGAAAAACTGTTTTTT. It is translated as CASSALWTAATNEKLFF.

The V and J genes are TRBV4-1 and TRBJ1-2; 7 bases fit TRBD1. Germline V gene lookup returns CDR1 MGHRA and CDR2 YSYEKL. There are 16 residues in the CDR3. Trimming at V came to 0 bases and at J to 4 bases, leaving 8 bases not matched to a gene. CDR3 in DNA: TGCGCCAGCAGCCAAGACCCAGGGGGTCGGCTCTATGGCTACACCTTC. Protein: CASSQDPGGRLYGYTF.

The rearrangement uses TRBV19 and TRBJ1-5, with 7 nucleotides matching TRBD1. This CDR3 spans 12 amino acids. Germline assignment: CDR1 LNHDA and CDR2 SQIVND (reference sequence). Trimming cost V 6 bases and J 6 bases; bases outside gene matches: 2. This CDR3 reads CASRTGLQPQHF. The CDR3 DNA reads as TGTGCCAGTAGGACAGGGCTTCAGCCCCAGCATTTT.

The chain couples TRBV10-2 to TRBJ1-1; tentative D call: TRBD1 (5 bases). The CDR3 covers 13 residues. The V gene lost 7 bases and the J gene lost 3 bases, with 12 bases spanning the gap. CDR1 and CDR2 (germline): WSHSY, SAAADI. The CDR3: CASTVEGHTEAFF. In DNA, the CDR3 is TGCGCCAGCACCGTGGAGGGACACACTGAAGCTTTCTTT.

The chain carries TRBV7-8 and TRBJ2-2; tentatively, D is TRBD1 or TRBD2 (5 bases each). Trimming left V 0 bases short and J 4 bases short, with 9 bases between. CDR3 size: 15 residues. Germline V gives CDR1 SGHVS, CDR2 FQNEAQ. CDR3 DNA: TGTGCCAGCAGCTTAGCGAGGGGAAGCACCGGGGAGCTGTTTTTT. Translation gives CASSLARGSTGELFF.

The rearrangement joins TRBV5-5 to TRBJ1-5; tentatively, D is TRBD1 (5 bases). V gave up 4 bases and J gave up 1 base, with 12 bases separating them. The germline gives CDR1 SGHKS, CDR2 YYEKEE (reference sequence). The CDR3 extends over 15 amino acids. This CDR3 reads CASSSIGGSNQPQHF. CDR3 coding DNA: TGTGCCAGCAGCAGCATCGGGGGGAGCAATCAGCCCCAGCATTTT.

The J gene is TRBJ2-6, the V gene TRBV7-8; D is undetermined. The length of the CDR3 is 15 residues. Germline lookup yields CDR1 SGHVS and CDR2 FQNEAQ. Trimming took off 7 bases at V and 0 bases at J, with 10 bases between the two ends. CDR3 DNA sequence: TGTGCCAGCACCTCAACCCTCTCTGGGGCCAACGTCCTGACTTTC. Amino acids: CASTSTLSGANVLTF.

The rearrangement joins TRBV30 to TRBJ1-2; 7 bases align to TRBD1. The CDR3 sequence is 16 residues long. J lost 5 bases, V lost 0 bases, and 12 bases had no gene match. CDR1 and CDR2 (germline): GTSNPN, SVGIG (reference sequence). The CDR3 here is CAWSVRLSGQRYGYTF. The CDR3 coding sequence is TGTGCCTGGAGTGTAAGGTTATCGGGACAGAGATATGGCTACACCTTC.

The chain has TRBV5-6 and TRBJ1-2; the match to TRBD1 covers 7 bases. The V segment lost 5 bases and the J segment 2 bases; nucleotides outside the gene matches: 6. The CDR3 sequence is 14 residues long. Germline V CDR1 and CDR2: SGHDT, YYEEEE. CDR3 sequence reads: CASSFTGANYGYTF. The DNA of the CDR3 is TGTGCCAGCAGTTTTACAGGGGCGAACTATGGCTACACCTTC.

The chain is built from TRBV27 and TRBJ2-7, with a possible D match to TRBD2 (5 bases). The V and J ends lost 2 bases and 7 bases respectively, with 15 bases between them. From germline, CDR1 is MNHEY and CDR2 SMNVEV (reference sequence). The CDR3 spans 14 residues. The CDR3 DNA reads TGTGCCAGCAGTTTAGAAGTCTCTGGGAGAGAGCAGTACTTC. This translates into CASSLEVSGREQYF.

This chain uses TRBV3-1 (or the pseudogene TRBV3-2) with TRBJ1-2, with TRBD1 as a possible D gene (5 bases). The CDR3 loop spans 14 amino acids. Germline assignment: CDR1 LGHDT and CDR2 YNNKEL (reference sequence). Trimming stripped 1 base from V and 8 bases from J, with 14 bases between. This CDR3 reads CASSQVGTRKGYTF. The CDR3 DNA reads as TGTGCCAGCAGCCAAGTTGGGACCCGAAAAGGCTACACCTTC.

This chain connects TRBV29-1 to TRBJ2-7; 8 bases map to TRBD1. The CDR3 totals 13 residues. Germline CDR1 and CDR2: SQVTM and ANQGSEA. The V segment lost 6 bases and the J segment 3 bases; nucleotides outside the gene matches: 7. CDR3 amino acids: CSVYDRGDYEQYF. CDR3 in DNA: TGCAGCGTCTATGACAGGGGAGACTACGAGCAGTACTTC.